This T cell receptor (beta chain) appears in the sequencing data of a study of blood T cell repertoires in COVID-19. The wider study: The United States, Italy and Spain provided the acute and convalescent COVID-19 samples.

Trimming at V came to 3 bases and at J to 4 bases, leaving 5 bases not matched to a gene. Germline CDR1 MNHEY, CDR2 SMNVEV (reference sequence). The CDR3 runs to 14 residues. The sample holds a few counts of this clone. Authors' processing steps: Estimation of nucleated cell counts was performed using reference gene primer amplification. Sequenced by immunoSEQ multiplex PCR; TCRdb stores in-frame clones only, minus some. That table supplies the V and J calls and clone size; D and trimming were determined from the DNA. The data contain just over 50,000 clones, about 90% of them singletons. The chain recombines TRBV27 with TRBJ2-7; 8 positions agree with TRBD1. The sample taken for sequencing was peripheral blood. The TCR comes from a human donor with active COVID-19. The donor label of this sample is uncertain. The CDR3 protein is CASSFSGTGYEQYF. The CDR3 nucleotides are TGTGCCAGCAGTTTCTCCGGGACAGGTTACGAGCAGTACTTC.